The 24 T cell receptor beta chains given below trace back to one sample, sequenced in a study of blood T cell repertoires in COVID-19. This table comes from immunoSEQ multiplex PCR, and its TCRdb copy is limited to in-frame clones, with some not included. The top ten clones hold 1.5% to 2% of a sample with about 190,000 clones, about nine tenths of them seen once. The sequenced sample was peripheral blood. These receptors all stem from a man between 18 and 29 years old with active or convalescent COVID-19.

The chain is built from TRBV7-2 and TRBJ2-7; 8 positions match TRBD1. This CDR3 is built from 14 residues. Germline loops: CDR1 SGHTA, CDR2 FQGNSA. Germline trimming cut 5 bases from V and 9 bases from J; bases unmatched to any gene: 12. The CDR3 sequence: CASSVDRGGGGQYF. In DNA form, the CDR3 reads TGTGCCAGCAGCGTCGACAGGGGCGGTGGTGGGCAGTACTTC.

The V and J genes are TRBV5-4 and TRBJ2-5, with 10 bases aligning to TRBD2. Germline values: CDR1 SGHNT, CDR2 YYREEE (reference sequence). The CDR3 sequence is 16 residues long. After removal of 0 bases from V and 7 bases from J, the junction contained 9 bases not matched to a gene. The CDR3 sequence: CASSLDLAGEVGTQYF. The CDR3 region has the DNA TGTGCCAGCAGCTTGGATCTAGCGGGAGAGGTCGGGACCCAGTACTTC.

This chain links TRBV29-1 with TRBJ1-2; D is undetermined. V dropped 2 bases and J dropped 8 bases, with 12 bases sitting between them. The CDR3 totals 12 residues. Germline CDR1 and CDR2: SQVTM and ANQGSEA. CDR3 sequence (DNA): TGCAGCGTTGAAACGGTCCGAAGCGGCTACACCTTC. The encoded protein is CSVETVRSGYTF.

The chain carries TRBV25-1 and TRBJ2-7; D call uncertain. V lost 2 bases and J 2 bases, leaving 7 bases between the germline ends. The CDR3 runs to 13 residues. Per the germline V gene, CDR1 is MGHDK and CDR2 is SYGVNS. DNA for the CDR3: TGTGCCAGCAGTGAACCCGGAGCCTACGAGCAGTACTTC. This codes for CASSEPGAYEQYF.

The chain is built from TRBV27 and TRBJ2-7; TRBD2 matches 10 bases. The CDR3 has 16 amino acids. Per the germline V gene, CDR1 is MNHEY and CDR2 is SMNVEV (reference sequence). V trimming: 6 bases; J trimming: 0 bases; junction bases outside the gene matches: 8. In DNA, the CDR3 is TGTGCCAGCAGGACCGTAGCGGGAGGAGGCTCCTACGAGCAGTACTTC. Translating it yields CASRTVAGGGSYEQYF.

The CDR3 loop is CAWRGGRESGRKLFF. The CDR3 nucleotides are TGTGCCTGGAGAGGGGGCAGGGAAAGCGGTCGAAAACTGTTTTTT. The rearrangement uses TRBV30 and TRBJ1-4; the match to TRBD1 covers 7 bases. The V segment lost 3 bases and the J segment 10 bases; nucleotides outside the gene matches: 14. The CDR3 contains 15 residues. Germline assignment: CDR1 GTSNPN and CDR2 SVGIG (reference sequence).

This chain connects TRBV6-2 or TRBV6-3 to TRBJ2-7, with D unclear. This CDR3 region has 12 residues. Per the germline V gene, CDR1 is MNHEY and CDR2 is SVGEGT. Trimming shortened V by 5 bases and J by 3 bases, and 8 bases separated the two germline ends. CDR3 sequence reads: CASSKQSYEQYF. The CDR3 region has the DNA TGTGCCAGCAGTAAACAGAGCTACGAGCAGTACTTC.

V usage is TRBV9 and J usage is TRBJ1-3, with D perhaps TRBD1 (5 bases). V lost 0 bases to trimming and J lost 2 bases, with 12 bases between them. The germline V gene encodes CDR1 SGDLS and CDR2 YYNGEE. The CDR3 is 16 residues long. The CDR3 sequence is CASSVVGGLTGNTIYF. CDR3 sequence (DNA): TGTGCCAGCAGCGTAGTTGGGGGGTTGACTGGAAACACCATATATTTT.

This chain uses TRBV7-6 with TRBJ2-3; 8 nucleotides align to TRBD2. The trim removed 2 bases at V and 2 bases at J, leaving 6 bases unmatched. This CDR3 contains 16 residues. Germline V CDR1 and CDR2: SGHVS, FNYEAQ. The CDR3 DNA is TGTGCCAGCAGCTTATCCGCGACTAGCGACACAGATACGCAGTATTTT. It translates to CASSLSATSDTDTQYF.

The genes are TRBV6-5 and TRBJ1-5; D not certain. This CDR3 contains 13 residues. Germline loops: CDR1 MNHEY, CDR2 SVGAGI. Trimming took off 6 bases at V and 9 bases at J, with 15 bases between the two ends. The CDR3 region is CASSILGFRPQHF. In DNA, the CDR3 is TGTGCCAGCAGCATTCTAGGATTTCGGCCCCAGCATTTT.

This clone appeared once. The genes are TRBV20-1 and TRBJ1-3; possibly TRBD1 for D (5 bases). The CDR3 extends over 17 amino acids. CDR1 is DFQATT and CDR2 is SNEGSKA in the germline V gene (reference sequence). V shed 3 bases and J shed 0 bases, with 18 bases lying between them. The CDR3 region has the DNA TGCAGTGCTAGTACGAATTCTCAGGGTCACTCTGGAAACACCATATATTTT. This encodes CSASTNSQGHSGNTIYF.

The chain uses TRBV28 and TRBJ2-7; 10 bases map to TRBD2. Per the germline V gene, CDR1 is MDHEN and CDR2 is SYDVKM. This CDR3 contains 16 residues. The V gene end was trimmed by 2 bases and the J gene end by 2 bases; junction bases not matched to a gene: 6. CDR3 sequence: CASSLLSGRGTYEQYF. The DNA of the CDR3 is TGTGCCAGCAGTTTACTGAGCGGGAGGGGTACCTACGAGCAGTACTTC.

The chain recombines TRBV9 with TRBJ1-3; D uncertain. There are 16 residues in the CDR3. CDR1 and CDR2 from the germline V gene are SGDLS and YYNGEE. V was pared by 4 bases and J by 0 bases, with 14 bases between. The CDR3 sequence is CASSLLAGSSGNTIYF. Written as DNA, the CDR3 is TGTGCCAGCAGCCTCCTGGCGGGGAGCTCTGGAAACACCATATATTTT.

The chain employs TRBV25-1 and TRBJ2-5, with 12 bases lining up with TRBD1. The CDR3 consists of 16 residues. Germline CDR1 and CDR2: MGHDK and SYGVNS. After removal of 5 bases from V and 3 bases from J, the junction contained 7 bases not matched to a gene. DNA for the CDR3: TGTGCCAGCAGTAGACCGGGGACAGGGGGCAAAGAGACCCAGTACTTC. It codes for CASSRPGTGGKETQYF.

The V and J genes are TRBV5-4 and TRBJ1-1; possible D gene TRBD1, 5 bases. Trimming took 2 bases from V and 1 from J, leaving 15 bases between them. The V gene's germline CDR1 is SGHNT and CDR2 YYREEE (reference sequence). The length of the CDR3 is 16 residues. CDR3 in DNA: TGTGCCAGCAGCTTTCAAGGGGCGGTTGGGAACACTGAAGCTTTCTTT. It encodes CASSFQGAVGNTEAFF.

This rearrangement joins TRBV4-1 to TRBJ1-2; weak D call: TRBD1 (6 bases). Germline V gene data show CDR1 as MGHRA and CDR2 as YSYEKL. Trimming took 4 bases from V and 2 from J, leaving 26 bases between them. The CDR3 runs 19 residues. The CDR3 region has the DNA TGCGCCAGCAGCCGAGACGCACTCAGGGGCCGTTCGGGGAACTATGGCTACACCTTC. Amino acid sequence: CASSRDALRGRSGNYGYTF.

The chain recombines TRBV19 with TRBJ1-4; D gene ambiguous. Germline V gene lookup returns CDR1 LNHDA and CDR2 SQIVND (reference sequence). The CDR3 contains 14 residues. Between the trimmed V and J ends, which lost 8 bases and 0 bases, there was a span of 10 bases. CDR3 sequence (DNA): TGTGCCAGTCATTCGGGAGCAACTAATGAAAAACTGTTTTTT. This codes for CASHSGATNEKLFF.

The rearrangement links TRBV5-1 to TRBJ1-3; weak D call: TRBD1 (6 bases). The length of the CDR3 is 13 residues. Germline V gene lookup returns CDR1 SGHRS and CDR2 YFSETQ. V lost 2 bases and J lost 8, with 11 bases in between. CDR3 sequence reads: CASSFRGRDTIYF. In nucleotides, the CDR3 is TGCGCCAGCAGCTTCAGGGGTAGGGACACCATATATTTT.

This clone showed up just once. The chain employs TRBV6-6 and TRBJ2-5; 9 bases are shared with TRBD1. Germline CDR1 MNHNY, CDR2 SVGAGI (reference sequence). The V gene end was trimmed by 2 bases and the J gene end by 5 bases; junction bases not matched to a gene: 3. This CDR3 has 14 residues. The CDR3 loop is CASSYLQGAETQYF. The DNA of the CDR3 is TGTGCCAGCAGTTACCTACAGGGGGCTGAGACCCAGTACTTC.

This sequence joins TRBV19 and TRBJ2-6, with 7 nucleotides matching TRBD1. The J segment lost 0 bases and the V segment lost 4 bases, leaving 3 bases of the junction unmatched. CDR3 length: 16 residues. Germline loops: CDR1 LNHDA, CDR2 SQIVND (reference sequence). CDR3 in amino acids: CASSTAGGSGANVLTF. In DNA, the CDR3 is TGTGCCAGTAGTACGGCAGGGGGCTCTGGGGCCAACGTCCTGACTTTC.

This chain connects TRBV15 to TRBJ2-5; maybe TRBD1 (6 bases). Looked up from germline, CDR1 is LNHNV and CDR2 is YYDKDF (reference sequence). V lost 3 bases to trimming and J lost 2 bases, with 16 bases between them. CDR3 length equals 16 residues. The CDR3 loop reads CATSRAFGQGQETQYF. The CDR3 nucleotides are TGTGCCACCAGCAGGGCTTTCGGGCAGGGGCAAGAGACCCAGTACTTC.

The chain is built from TRBV4-1 and TRBJ2-6; a weak D match, TRBD1 (6 bases). The CDR3 has 18 amino acids. Trimming stripped 2 bases from V and 0 bases from J, with 14 bases between. Germline assignment: CDR1 MGHRA and CDR2 YSYEKL. CDR3 sequence (DNA): TGCGCCAGCAGCCAAAGTATAACAGGGTTCTCTGGGGCCAACGTCCTGACTTTC. This codes for CASSQSITGFSGANVLTF.

The chain links TRBV11-3 to TRBJ2-2; TRBD2 matches at 9 bases. With V trimmed by 1 base and J by 5 bases, 5 bases remained unmatched. Germline V gene data show CDR1 as SGHNT and CDR2 as YENEEA. The CDR3 contains 16 residues. The CDR3: CASSLAAGGFTGELFF. The CDR3 coding sequence is TGTGCCAGCAGCTTAGCTGCGGGAGGGTTTACCGGGGAGCTGTTTTTT.

The chain uses TRBV5-4 and TRBJ1-2; 10 bases line up with TRBD1. V shed 4 bases, J shed 6 bases, and the junction held 3 bases outside the gene matches. This CDR3 comprises 13 residues. Germline loops: CDR1 SGHNT, CDR2 YYREEE (reference sequence). The CDR3 DNA follows: TGTGCCAGCAGCCCCGGGACAGGGGATGGCTACACCTTC. It is translated as CASSPGTGDGYTF.